This T cell receptor (beta chain) was retrieved from a study of T cell responses to AZD1222 COVID-19 vaccine. Across the study: Both about-4-week and about-12-week second-dose recipients were combined.

V shed 7 bases and J 8 bases; nucleotides not matched to a gene: 4. Germline lookup yields CDR1 LNHDA and CDR2 SQIVND (reference sequence). This CDR3 has 13 amino acids. Turning to this clone: Its antigen is unidentified.

Overall study findings and caveats: Repertoires were sampled only after the peak T cell response. Spike as a whole was targeted by vaccine-associated CD4 TCRs, dominant at 160-218 and 743-854.

Profiled with immunoSEQ multiplex PCR; TCRdb holds only in-frame clones, not every one. Of more than 85,000 clones listed, 85% to 95% were seen once; the top ten hold approximately 8%. The receptor's source is an adult in good health. The chain carries TRBV19 and TRBJ2-1, with 11 bases aligning to TRBD1. The sequencing used peripheral blood, collected on day 0 of AZD1222 vaccination. Here the CDR3 DNA reads TGTGCCAGTACCGGACAGGGGGCGTATGAGCAGTTCTTC. Its protein product is CASTGQGAYEQFF. Full variable domain (outside the CDR3, taken from reference TRBV19 and TRBJ2-1): DGGITQSPKYLFRKEGQNVTLSCEQNLNHDAMYWYRQDPGQGLRLIYYSQIVNDFQKGDIAEGYSVSREKKESFPLTVTSAQKNPTAFYLCASTGQGAYEQFFGPGTRLTVL.